Below are 30 T cell receptor beta chains sequenced from a single sample in a study of T cells in Graves' hyperthyroidism and ophthalmopathy. Amplification of TCR beta CDR3 regions used RNA as the template. HTBI primers were used for first-round RT-PCR of the TCR CDR3. Using its own MiXCR run on the multiplex PCR reads, TCRdb lists one record per CDR3 protein. Among about 560,000 distinct CDR3 sequences listed, over 15% were seen once. Material: blood. These receptors came from a woman under 30 with Graves' hyperthyroidism.

In this sample, this clonotype turned up many times. The gene calls are TRBV2 and TRBJ2-7; the D is unclear. This CDR3 is built from 12 residues. The germline V and J ends were trimmed by 8 bases and 2 bases, with 10 bases remaining between them. Looked up from germline, CDR1 is SNHLY and CDR2 is FYNNEI. In nucleotides, the CDR3 is TGTGCCAGCCACCGGGTTACCTACGAGCAGTACTTC. Protein: CASHRVTYEQYF.

This clonotype was seen repeatedly, ten times or more. The V and J genes are TRBV10-3 and TRBJ1-1; possible D gene TRBD1, 5 bases. Trimming cost V 2 bases and J 3 bases, with 13 bases left between them. Germline lookup yields CDR1 ENHRY and CDR2 SYGVKD. The CDR3 covers 15 residues. The CDR3 loop reads CAISEQGLRDTEAFF. CDR3 nucleotide sequence: TGTGCCATCAGTGAGCAGGGCTTACGGGACACTGAAGCTTTCTTT.

This clonotype came up a few times. The chain couples TRBV19 to TRBJ2-1; tentative D call: TRBD1 (5 bases). Germline CDR1 reads LNHDA; CDR2 reads SQIVND (reference sequence). V was trimmed by 1 base and J by 4 bases, leaving 20 bases between them. CDR3 length equals 18 residues. CDR3 residues: CASSIVSRVSSFYNEQFF. As DNA, the CDR3 is TGTGCCAGTAGTATAGTTAGCAGGGTTTCAAGTTTTTACAATGAGCAGTTCTTC. Filled out from reference TRBV19 and TRBJ2-1, the complete variable domain reads DGGITQSPKYLFRKEGQNVTLSCEQNLNHDAMYWYRQDPGQGLRLIYYSQIVNDFQKGDIAEGYSVSREKKESFPLTVTSAQKNPTAFYLCASSIVSRVSSFYNEQFFGPGTRLTVL.

This clonotype was recorded many times. This chain joins TRBV10-3 and TRBJ2-1, with 8 bases lining up with TRBD2. The V gene's germline CDR1 is ENHRY and CDR2 SYGVKD. CDR3 length: 15 amino acids. Trimming removed 0 bases from V and 8 bases from J; junction bases left unmatched: 6. The CDR3 DNA reads TGTGCCATCAGTGAGTCTCGGGGGGGGGCCCATGAGCAGTTCTTC. This sequence encodes CAISESRGGAHEQFF.

The V call is TRBV20-1, the J call TRBJ2-3; 8 positions agree with TRBD2. CDR1 DFQATT and CDR2 SNEGSKA come from the germline V gene (reference sequence). There are 13 residues in the CDR3. Germline trimming cut 6 bases from V and 1 base from J; bases unmatched to any gene: 3. The CDR3 here is CSAELAGTDTQYF. The DNA for the CDR3 is TGCAGTGCGGAACTAGCGGGCACAGATACGCAGTATTTT.

The genes are TRBV5-6 and TRBJ1-2; 9 bases are shared with TRBD1. V lost 2 bases to trimming and J lost 5 bases; unmatched junction nucleotides: 4. Germline-derived CDR1 and CDR2 are SGHDT and YYEEEE. This CDR3 spans 14 amino acids. The CDR3 sequence is CASSFGTGKYGYTF. CDR3 in DNA: TGTGCCAGCAGCTTCGGGACAGGGAAATATGGCTACACCTTC.

This clonotype was found many times. This chain connects TRBV12-3 or TRBV12-4 to TRBJ2-5, with 12 bases aligning to TRBD2. V lost 4 bases and J lost 4; bases outside the gene matches: 16. The CDR3 sequence is 19 residues long. The CDR3 loop reads CASSSTSGRPGSTVETQYF. DNA for the CDR3: TGTGCCAGCAGTTCCACTAGCGGGAGGCCTGGGTCCACTGTAGAGACCCAGTACTTC.

The sample holds a few counts of this clonotype. V is TRBV28 and J is TRBJ2-1, with 10 bases matching TRBD2. Per germline, CDR1 MDHEN and CDR2 SYDVKM. This CDR3 spans 12 amino acids. Germline trimming cut 1 base from V and 13 bases from J; bases unmatched to any gene: 1. The CDR3 here is CASSLLAGGQFF. CDR3 DNA: TGTGCCAGCAGTTTATTAGCGGGAGGTCAGTTCTTC.

The genes are TRBV10-3 and TRBJ2-2; the D gene is possibly TRBD2 (5 bases). Trimming stripped 4 bases from V and 6 bases from J, with 6 bases between. Per the germline V gene, CDR1 is ENHRY and CDR2 is SYGVKD. The CDR3 runs 12 residues. The CDR3: CAISVEAGELFF. The CDR3 nucleotides are TGTGCCATCAGTGTGGAGGCCGGGGAGCTGTTTTTT.

This clonotype was seen a handful of times. In nucleotides, the CDR3 is TGTGCCAGCAACCCACCAGGACCGAGAAGAAATCAGCCCCAGCATTTT. The encoded protein is CASNPPGPRRNQPQHF. The chain employs TRBV6-1 and TRBJ1-5; D is undetermined. Germline V CDR1 and CDR2: MNHNS, SASEGT. The CDR3 is made up of 16 amino acids. Trimming cost V 7 bases and J 4 bases, with 20 bases left between them.

This clonotype was detected ten times or more. The V and J genes are TRBV6-1 and TRBJ1-5; D gene unclear. Germline-derived CDR1 and CDR2 are MNHNS and SASEGT. CDR3 length: 14 amino acids. V lost 5 bases and J lost 7, with 15 bases in between. The CDR3 loop is CASSRSVERQPQHF. For the CDR3, the DNA is TGTGCCAGCAGTCGGAGCGTAGAGAGGCAGCCCCAGCATTTT.

This chain uses TRBV5-1 with TRBJ2-7; a possible D gene is TRBD2 (6 bases). The V and J ends lost 0 bases and 4 bases respectively, with 14 bases between them. The CDR3 consists of 15 residues. CDR1 SGHRS and CDR2 YFSETQ come from the germline V gene. CDR3 sequence reads: CASSLGQGGVYEQYF. Here the CDR3 DNA reads TGCGCCAGCAGCTTGGGTCAGGGAGGTGTTTACGAGCAGTACTTC. The complete variable domain, with remaining parts taken from reference TRBV5-1 and TRBJ2-7, reads KAGVTQTPRYLIKTRGQQVTLSCSPISGHRSVSWYQQTPGQGLQFLFEYFSETQRNKGNFPGRFSGRQFSNSRSEMNVSTLELGDSALYLCASSLGQGGVYEQYFGPGTRLTVT.

The chain is built from TRBV6-2 or TRBV6-3 and TRBJ2-1, with 8 bases identical to TRBD1. Unmatched junction bases numbered 7, after V lost 6 bases and J lost 9 bases. CDR3 size: 13 residues. In germline, CDR1 is MNHEY, CDR2 SVGEGT. CDR3: CASRGTGGGEQFF. The DNA for the CDR3 is TGTGCCAGCAGGGGGACAGGAGGTGGTGAGCAGTTCTTC.

The chain links TRBV20-1 to TRBJ2-7, with D perhaps TRBD2 (6 bases). The V end lost 4 bases, the J end lost 6 bases, and 13 bases lay between the germline ends. Germline V gene sequence: CDR1 DFQATT, CDR2 SNEGSKA (reference sequence). The CDR3 has 12 residues. The CDR3 protein is CSATPGAREQYF. For the CDR3, the DNA is TGCAGTGCTACTCCGGGAGCTCGCGAGCAGTACTTC.

J is TRBJ2-1 and V is TRBV24-1, with 16 nucleotides matching TRBD2. CDR1 KGHDR and CDR2 SFDVKD come from the germline V gene. The CDR3 length is 15 residues. J gave up 5 bases and V 9 bases, and 3 bases lay outside the gene matches. The CDR3 spells CATGGTSGRDNEQFF. For the CDR3, the DNA is TGTGCCACCGGGGGGACTAGCGGGAGGGACAATGAGCAGTTCTTC.

At least ten counts were recorded for this clonotype. The chain combines TRBV11-2 with TRBJ2-5, with 10 nucleotides matching TRBD2. The CDR3 is made up of 15 amino acids. In germline, CDR1 is SGHAT, CDR2 FQNNGV. J lost 5 bases, V lost 6 bases, and 9 bases had no gene match. The DNA of the CDR3 is TGTGCCAGCAGTTTGATACTAGCGGGGCGGGAGACCCAGTACTTC. Its protein is CASSLILAGRETQYF. Drawing the rest from reference TRBV11-2 and TRBJ2-5, the complete variable domain is EAGVAQSPRYKIIEKRQSVAFWCNPISGHATLYWYQQILGQGPKLLIQFQNNGVVDDSQLPKDRFSAERLKGVDSTLKIQPAKLEDSAVYLCASSLILAGRETQYFGPGTRLLVL.

This clonotype was recorded a few times. This chain uses TRBV9 with TRBJ1-2; D is unresolved. The germline V and J ends were trimmed by 3 bases and 4 bases, with 10 bases remaining between them. The CDR3 runs to 13 residues. Germline V gene lookup returns CDR1 SGDLS and CDR2 YYNGEE. The CDR3 sequence is CASSDPAFYGYTF. CDR3 in DNA: TGTGCCAGCAGCGATCCGGCATTCTATGGCTACACCTTC.

The count of this clonotype is one. This chain uses TRBV11-2 with TRBJ2-5; D perhaps matches TRBD2 (6 bases). Trimming took 5 bases from V and 0 from J, leaving 19 bases between them. The CDR3 spans 17 residues. Per the germline V gene, CDR1 is SGHAT and CDR2 is FQNNGV. The CDR3 DNA is TGTGCCAGCAGCCGTTCGGCTAGCGCTTCGTACCAAGAGACCCAGTACTTC. Translating it yields CASSRSASASYQETQYF.

The table lists this clonotype with a few counts. The V and J genes are TRBV3-1 and TRBJ2-1; D may be TRBD1 or TRBD2 (5 bases each). Germline V gene lookup returns CDR1 LGHDT and CDR2 YNNKEL (reference sequence). The CDR3 covers 14 residues. V lost 4 bases to trimming and J lost 8 bases, with 15 bases between them. The CDR3 nucleotides read TGTGCCAGCAGCCTGGGGAGCCGGGGCCATGAGCAGTTCTTC. It encodes CASSLGSRGHEQFF.

This clonotype was detected only a few times. The V gene is TRBV13, the J gene TRBJ2-2; no clear D. Per germline, CDR1 PRHDT and CDR2 FYEKMQ (reference sequence). V was clipped by 4 bases and J by 5 bases, with 8 bases between them. The CDR3 has 13 residues. The chain's CDR3 is CASSSSWTGELFF. In DNA form, the CDR3 reads TGTGCCAGCAGCTCTTCTTGGACCGGGGAGCTGTTTTTT.

This clonotype was observed many times. The J gene is TRBJ1-2, the V gene TRBV20-1; 8 bases map to TRBD1. Losses at the gene ends were 4 bases for V and 4 bases for J; bases not matched to a gene: 5. CDR1 is DFQATT and CDR2 is SNEGSKA in the germline V gene (reference sequence). There are 13 residues in the CDR3. The CDR3 loop is CSAKDRESYGYTF. The CDR3 DNA is TGCAGTGCTAAGGACAGGGAATCCTATGGCTACACCTTC.

This clonotype showed up many times. The V gene is TRBV20-1, the J gene TRBJ1-2, with D uncertain. This CDR3 has 13 amino acids. The germline gives CDR1 DFQATT, CDR2 SNEGSKA (reference sequence). V dropped 3 bases and J dropped 5 bases, with 13 bases sitting between them. CDR3 DNA sequence: TGCAGTGCTAGCGGAGTCTTGGGGTATGGCTACACCTTC. This codes for CSASGVLGYGYTF.

With regard to this clonotype: The junction departs from the called germline gene at one end, perhaps through a read error. This chain joins TRBV19 and TRBJ1-1; no definite D call. Germline V gene data show CDR1 as LNHDA and CDR2 as SQIVND (reference sequence). CDR3 length equals 14 residues. CDR3 DNA: TGTGCCAGTAGCGCAGGCGGGAAGAACACTGAAGCTTCCTTT. Amino acids: CASSAGGKNTEASF. The entire variable domain, with the rest obtained from reference TRBV19 and TRBJ1-1, is as follows: DGGITQSPKYLFRKEGQNVTLSCEQNLNHDAMYWYRQDPGQGLRLIYYSQIVNDFQKGDIAEGYSVSREKKESFPLTVTSAQKNPTAFYLCASSAGGKNTEASFGQGTRLTVV.

The chain uses TRBV20-1 and TRBJ2-7; 9 bases are shared with TRBD2. Trimming at V came to 1 base and at J to 4 bases, leaving 5 bases not matched to a gene. This CDR3 has 14 residues. Looked up from germline, CDR1 is DFQATT and CDR2 is SNEGSKA (reference sequence). As DNA, the CDR3 is TGCAGTGCTAGAGGCCTAGCGGGGAGATACGAGCAGTACTTC. Translating gives CSARGLAGRYEQYF.

In this sample, this clonotype turned up many times. The CDR3 reads CASSLESNYGYTF. The CDR3 DNA follows: TGCGCCAGCAGCTTGGAGAGTAACTATGGCTACACCTTC. The chain carries TRBV5-1 and TRBJ1-2; no firm D call. This CDR3 comprises 13 residues. Germline assignment: CDR1 SGHRS and CDR2 YFSETQ. V dropped 0 bases and J dropped 1 base, with 4 bases sitting between them.

This clonotype was observed many times. V gene TRBV9 combines with J gene TRBJ2-5; D remains unclear. The V gene's germline CDR1 is SGDLS and CDR2 YYNGEE. Deletions cut 0 bases from V and 5 bases from J, with 14 bases between. The CDR3 is 15 amino acids. The CDR3 nucleotides read TGTGCCAGCAGCGTAGCTCAAGGGTTCGGTGAGACCCAGTACTTC. Translating gives CASSVAQGFGETQYF.

This clonotype was recorded at least ten times. The V and J genes are TRBV6-2 or TRBV6-3 and TRBJ2-7; D ambiguous. Germline values: CDR1 MNHEY, CDR2 SVGEGT. The CDR3 has 13 residues. V lost 0 bases, J lost 2 bases, and 5 bases lay in between. The chain's CDR3 is CASSYSLTYEQYF. CDR3 nucleotides: TGTGCCAGCAGTTACTCGCTCACCTACGAGCAGTACTTC.

This rearrangement joins TRBV28 to TRBJ1-2, with 7 positions matching TRBD1. J lost 5 bases, V lost 5 bases, and 8 bases had no gene match. Germline values: CDR1 MDHEN, CDR2 SYDVKM. This CDR3 spans 14 amino acids. CDR3 sequence (DNA): TGTGCCAGCAGTCCGGCACAGGGGTGGTATGGCTACACCTTC. This gives the protein CASSPAQGWYGYTF.

This clonotype showed up just a few times. The J gene is TRBJ2-7, the V gene TRBV27; 10 nucleotides match TRBD2. The germline gives CDR1 MNHEY, CDR2 SMNVEV (reference sequence). The CDR3 is 14 residues long. V dropped 7 bases and J dropped 4; count of bases not matched to a gene: 7. CDR3 in amino acids: CASTRAGGPYEQYF. In nucleotides, the CDR3 is TGTGCCAGCACCCGAGCGGGGGGGCCTTACGAGCAGTACTTC.

A note on this clonotype: A much larger clone lies one base from this, so it may be a read error. The chain uses TRBV25-1 and TRBJ2-1; TRBD2 matches at 8 bases. The CDR3 length is 15 residues. Trimming took 2 bases from V and 5 from J; bases not matched to a gene: 5. Germline assignment: CDR1 MGHDK and CDR2 SYGVNS. The CDR3: CASSERSGTHNEQFF. As DNA, the CDR3 is TGTGCCAGCAGTGAACGTAGCGGGACCCACAATGAGCAGTTCTTC.